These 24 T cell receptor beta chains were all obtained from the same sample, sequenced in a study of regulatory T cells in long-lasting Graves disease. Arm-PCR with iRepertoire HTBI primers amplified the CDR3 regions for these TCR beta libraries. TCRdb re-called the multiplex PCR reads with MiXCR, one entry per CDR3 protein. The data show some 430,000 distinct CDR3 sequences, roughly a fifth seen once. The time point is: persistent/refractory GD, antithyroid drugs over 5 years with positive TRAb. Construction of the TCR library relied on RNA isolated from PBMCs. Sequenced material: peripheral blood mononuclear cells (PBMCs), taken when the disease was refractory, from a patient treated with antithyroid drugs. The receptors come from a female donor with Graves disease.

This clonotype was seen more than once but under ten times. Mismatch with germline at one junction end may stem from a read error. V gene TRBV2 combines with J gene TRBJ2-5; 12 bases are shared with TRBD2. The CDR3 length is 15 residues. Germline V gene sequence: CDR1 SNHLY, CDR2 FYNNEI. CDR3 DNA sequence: TGTGCCAGCAGTTTCGGGACTAGCGGGCAAGGGACCCAGTACTTC. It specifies CASSFGTSGQGTQYF.

CDR3: CSAREVRDSGNTIYF. The CDR3 DNA reads as TGCAGTGCTAGAGAGGTCAGAGACAGTGGAAACACCATATATTTT. The genes are TRBV20-1 and TRBJ1-3; maybe TRBD1 (5 bases). Per the germline V gene, CDR1 is DFQATT and CDR2 is SNEGSKA (reference sequence). The CDR3 runs 15 residues. V gave up 0 bases and J gave up 3 bases, with 12 bases separating them.

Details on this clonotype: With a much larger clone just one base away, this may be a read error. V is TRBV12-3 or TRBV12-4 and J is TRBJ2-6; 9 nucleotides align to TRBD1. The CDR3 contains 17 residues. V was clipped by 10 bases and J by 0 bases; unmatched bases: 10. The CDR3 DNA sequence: TGTGCCAACAGACGGACAGGGGCCCGCTCTGGGGCCAACGTCCTGACTTTC. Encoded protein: CANRRTGARSGANVLTF.

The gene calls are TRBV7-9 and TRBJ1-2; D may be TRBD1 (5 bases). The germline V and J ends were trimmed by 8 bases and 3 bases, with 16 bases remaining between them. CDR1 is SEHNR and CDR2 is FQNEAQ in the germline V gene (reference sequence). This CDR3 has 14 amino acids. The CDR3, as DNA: TGTGCCAGCGGACCCAGGGTTTTGGACTATGGCTACACCTTC. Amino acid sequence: CASGPRVLDYGYTF.

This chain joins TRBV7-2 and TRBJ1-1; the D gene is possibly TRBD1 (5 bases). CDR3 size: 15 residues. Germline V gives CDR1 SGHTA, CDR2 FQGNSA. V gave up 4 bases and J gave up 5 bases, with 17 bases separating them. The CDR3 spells CASSSPPGTSTEAFF. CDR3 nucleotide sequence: TGTGCCAGCAGCTCTCCTCCGGGGACCAGTACTGAAGCTTTCTTT. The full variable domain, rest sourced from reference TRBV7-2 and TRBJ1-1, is GAGVSQSPSNKVTEKGKDVELRCDPISGHTALYWYRQSLGQGLEFLIYFQGNSAPDKSGLPSDRFSAERTGGSVSTLTIQRTQQEDSAVYLCASSSPPGTSTEAFFGQGTRLTVV.

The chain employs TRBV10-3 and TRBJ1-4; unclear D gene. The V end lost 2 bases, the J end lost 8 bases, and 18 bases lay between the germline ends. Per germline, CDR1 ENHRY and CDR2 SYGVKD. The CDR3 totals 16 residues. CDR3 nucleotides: TGTGCCATCAGTGAGGATTTAGAATGGGAGGTCGAAAAACTGTTTTTT. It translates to CAISEDLEWEVEKLFF.

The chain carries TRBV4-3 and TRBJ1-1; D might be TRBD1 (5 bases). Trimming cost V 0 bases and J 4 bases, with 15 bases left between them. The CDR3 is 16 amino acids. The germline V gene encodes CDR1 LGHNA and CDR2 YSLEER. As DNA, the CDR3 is TGCGCCAGCAGCCAAGATATGTCCAACGGGGGCACTGAAGCTTTCTTT. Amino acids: CASSQDMSNGGTEAFF.

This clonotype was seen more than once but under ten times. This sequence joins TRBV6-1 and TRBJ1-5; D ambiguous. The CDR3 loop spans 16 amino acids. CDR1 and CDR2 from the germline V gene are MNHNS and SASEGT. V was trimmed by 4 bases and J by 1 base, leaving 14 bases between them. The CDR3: CASSVYDSTSNQPQHF. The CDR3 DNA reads TGTGCCAGCAGTGTGTATGACTCGACGAGCAATCAGCCCCAGCATTTT.

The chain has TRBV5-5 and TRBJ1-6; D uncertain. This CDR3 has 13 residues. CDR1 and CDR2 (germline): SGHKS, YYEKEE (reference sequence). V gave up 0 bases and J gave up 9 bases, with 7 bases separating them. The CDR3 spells CASSLGGGSPLHF. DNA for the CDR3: TGTGCCAGCAGCTTGGGGGGTGGTTCACCCCTCCACTTT.

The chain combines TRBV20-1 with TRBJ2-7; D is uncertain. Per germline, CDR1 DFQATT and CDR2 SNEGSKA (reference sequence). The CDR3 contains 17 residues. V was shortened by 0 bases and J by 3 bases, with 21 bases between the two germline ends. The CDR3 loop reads CSARDLNPVLLVYEQYF. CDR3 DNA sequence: TGCAGTGCTAGAGACCTAAATCCGGTCCTCCTAGTCTACGAGCAGTACTTC.

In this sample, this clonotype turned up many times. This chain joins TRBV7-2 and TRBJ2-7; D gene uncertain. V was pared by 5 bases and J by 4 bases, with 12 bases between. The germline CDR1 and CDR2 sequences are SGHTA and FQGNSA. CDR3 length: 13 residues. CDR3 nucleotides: TGTGCCAGCAGCCGCGATGTGGGTTACGAGCAGTACTTC. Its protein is CASSRDVGYEQYF.

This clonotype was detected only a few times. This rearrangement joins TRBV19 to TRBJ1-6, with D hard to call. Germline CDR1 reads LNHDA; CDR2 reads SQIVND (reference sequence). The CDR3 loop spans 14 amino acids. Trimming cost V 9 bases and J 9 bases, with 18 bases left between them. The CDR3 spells CASGPAGPISPLHF. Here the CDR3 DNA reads TGTGCCAGCGGACCCGCGGGTCCCATTTCACCCCTCCACTTT.

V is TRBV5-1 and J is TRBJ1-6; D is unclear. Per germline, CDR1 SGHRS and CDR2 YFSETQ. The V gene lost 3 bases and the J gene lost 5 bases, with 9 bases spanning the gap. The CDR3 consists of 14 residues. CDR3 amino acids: CASSWTWDNSPLHF. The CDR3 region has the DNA TGCGCCAGCAGCTGGACCTGGGATAATTCACCCCTCCACTTT. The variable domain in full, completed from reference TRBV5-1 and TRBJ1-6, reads KAGVTQTPRYLIKTRGQQVTLSCSPISGHRSVSWYQQTPGQGLQFLFEYFSETQRNKGNFPGRFSGRQFSNSRSEMNVSTLELGDSALYLCASSWTWDNSPLHFGNGTRLTVT.

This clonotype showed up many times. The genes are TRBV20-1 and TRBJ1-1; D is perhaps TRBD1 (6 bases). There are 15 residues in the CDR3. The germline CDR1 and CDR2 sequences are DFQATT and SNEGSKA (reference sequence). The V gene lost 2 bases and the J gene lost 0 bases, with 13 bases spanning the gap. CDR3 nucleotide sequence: TGCAGTGCTAGACCTACAGGGACCATGAACACTGAAGCTTTCTTT. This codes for CSARPTGTMNTEAFF.

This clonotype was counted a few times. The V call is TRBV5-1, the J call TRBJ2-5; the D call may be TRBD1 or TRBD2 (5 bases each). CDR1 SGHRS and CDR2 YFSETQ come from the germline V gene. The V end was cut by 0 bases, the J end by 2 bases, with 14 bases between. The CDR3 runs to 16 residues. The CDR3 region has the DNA TGCGCCAGCAGCTTGGCTCCGGGTGGGGGACAAGAGACCCAGTACTTC. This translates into CASSLAPGGGQETQYF.

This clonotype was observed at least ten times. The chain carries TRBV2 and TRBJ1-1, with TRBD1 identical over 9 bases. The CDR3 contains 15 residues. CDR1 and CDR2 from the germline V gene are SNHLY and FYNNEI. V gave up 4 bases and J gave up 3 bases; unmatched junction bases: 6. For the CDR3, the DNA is TGTGCCAGCAGTGTACAGGGGGCGGGGGACACTGAAGCTTTCTTT. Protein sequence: CASSVQGAGDTEAFF.

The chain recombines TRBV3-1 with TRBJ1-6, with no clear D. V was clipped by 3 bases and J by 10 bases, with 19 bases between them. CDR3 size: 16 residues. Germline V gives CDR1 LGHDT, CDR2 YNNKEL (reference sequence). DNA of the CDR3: TGTGCCAGCAGCCATCTAATACGACCTAGCGACTCACCCCTCCACTTT. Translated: CASSHLIRPSDSPLHF.

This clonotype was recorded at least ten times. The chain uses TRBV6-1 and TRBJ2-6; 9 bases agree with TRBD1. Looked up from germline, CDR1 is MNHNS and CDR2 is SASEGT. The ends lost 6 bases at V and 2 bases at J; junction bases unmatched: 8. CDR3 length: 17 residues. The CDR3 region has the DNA TGTGCCAGCAGGTACCGGGACAGGGTCCCTGGGGCCAACGTCCTGACTTTC. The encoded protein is CASRYRDRVPGANVLTF.

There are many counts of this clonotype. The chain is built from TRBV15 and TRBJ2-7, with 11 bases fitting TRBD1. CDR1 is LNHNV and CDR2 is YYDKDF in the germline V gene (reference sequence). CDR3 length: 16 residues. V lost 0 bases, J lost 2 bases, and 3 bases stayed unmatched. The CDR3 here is CATSRDVGQGAYEQYF. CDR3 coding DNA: TGTGCCACCAGCAGAGATGTGGGACAGGGGGCCTACGAGCAGTACTTC. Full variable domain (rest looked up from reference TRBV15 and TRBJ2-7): DAMVIQNPRYQVTQFGKPVTLSCSQTLNHNVMYWYQQKSSQAPKLLFHYYDKDFNNEADTPDNFQSRRPNTSFCFLDIRSPGLGDTAMYLCATSRDVGQGAYEQYFGPGTRLTVT.

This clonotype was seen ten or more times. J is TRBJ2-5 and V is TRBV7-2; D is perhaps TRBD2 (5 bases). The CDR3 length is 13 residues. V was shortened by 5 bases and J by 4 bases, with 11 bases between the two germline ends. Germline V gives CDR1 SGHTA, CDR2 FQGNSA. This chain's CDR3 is CASSARAGETQYF. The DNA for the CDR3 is TGTGCCAGCAGCGCTCGGGCGGGAGAGACCCAGTACTTC.

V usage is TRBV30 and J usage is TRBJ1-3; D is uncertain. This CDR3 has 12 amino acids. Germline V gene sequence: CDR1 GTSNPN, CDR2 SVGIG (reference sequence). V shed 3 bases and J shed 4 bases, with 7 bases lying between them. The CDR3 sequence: CAWRELGNTIYF. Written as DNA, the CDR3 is TGTGCCTGGAGGGAACTAGGAAACACCATATATTTT.

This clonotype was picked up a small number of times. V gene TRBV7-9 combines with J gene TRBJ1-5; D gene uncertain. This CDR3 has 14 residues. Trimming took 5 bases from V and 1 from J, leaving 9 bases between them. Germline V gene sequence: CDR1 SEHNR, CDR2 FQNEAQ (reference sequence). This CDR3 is CASSQSTSNQPQHF. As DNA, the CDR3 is TGTGCCAGCAGCCAAAGCACGAGCAATCAGCCCCAGCATTTT.

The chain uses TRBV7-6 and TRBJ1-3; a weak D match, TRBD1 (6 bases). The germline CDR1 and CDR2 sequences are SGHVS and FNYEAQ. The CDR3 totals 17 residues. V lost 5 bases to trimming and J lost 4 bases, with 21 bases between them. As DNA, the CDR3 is TGTGCCAGCAGCCAAACCGCGACAGGTCGCTCCGGAAACACCATATATTTT. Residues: CASSQTATGRSGNTIYF.

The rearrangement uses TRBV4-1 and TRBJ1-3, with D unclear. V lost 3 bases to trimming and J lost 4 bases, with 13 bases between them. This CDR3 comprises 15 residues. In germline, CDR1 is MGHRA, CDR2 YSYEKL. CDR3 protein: CASSQPYLEGNTIYF. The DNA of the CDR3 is TGCGCCAGCAGCCAGCCCTACCTAGAGGGAAACACCATATATTTT.